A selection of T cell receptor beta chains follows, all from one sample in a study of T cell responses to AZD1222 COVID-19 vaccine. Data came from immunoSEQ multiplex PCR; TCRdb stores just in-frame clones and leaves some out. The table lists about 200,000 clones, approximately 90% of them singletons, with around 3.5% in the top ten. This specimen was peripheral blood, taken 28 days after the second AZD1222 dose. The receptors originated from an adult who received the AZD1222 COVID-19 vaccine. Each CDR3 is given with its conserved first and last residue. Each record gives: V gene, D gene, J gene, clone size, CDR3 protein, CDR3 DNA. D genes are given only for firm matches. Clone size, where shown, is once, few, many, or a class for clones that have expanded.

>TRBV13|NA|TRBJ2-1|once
CASSLDQGNEQFF
TGTGCCAGCAGCTTAGATCAGGGTAATGAGCAGTTCTTC
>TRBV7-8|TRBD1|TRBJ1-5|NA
CASSPGQGTQPQHF
TGTGCCAGCAGCCCGGGACAGGGGACTCAGCCCCAGCATTTT
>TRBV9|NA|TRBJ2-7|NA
CASSVDLAPQGEQYF
TGTGCCAGCAGCGTAGATCTAGCCCCCCAGGGCGAGCAGTACTTC
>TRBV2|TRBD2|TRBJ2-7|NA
CASSGGGGRENEQYF
TGTGCCAGCAGTGGGGGCGGCGGGAGGGAAAACGAGCAGTACTTC
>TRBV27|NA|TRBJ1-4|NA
CASSLTGTPLDLWGEKLFF
TGTGCCAGCAGTTTGACAGGCACACCTCTCGATTTATGGGGTGAAAAACTGTTTTTT
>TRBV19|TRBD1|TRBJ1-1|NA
CASSIKGASAEAFF
TGTGCCAGTAGTATTAAGGGGGCTAGCGCTGAAGCTTTCTTT
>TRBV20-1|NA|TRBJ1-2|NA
CSARGRYGYTF
TGCAGTGCTAGAGGGCGCTATGGCTACACCTTC
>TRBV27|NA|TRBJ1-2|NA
CASSLYPRDNYGYTF
TGTGCCAGCAGTTTATACCCCAGGGATAACTATGGCTACACCTTC
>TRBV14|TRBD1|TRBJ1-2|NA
CASSHWTGQAVDGYTF
TGTGCCAGCAGCCACTGGACAGGGCAGGCGGTGGATGGCTACACCTTC
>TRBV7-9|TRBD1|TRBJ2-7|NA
CASRSTGWDFYEQYF
TGTGCCAGCAGATCGACAGGGTGGGATTTCTACGAGCAGTACTTC
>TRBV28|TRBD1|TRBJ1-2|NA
CASRSFGTGVGGYTF
TGTGCCAGCAGATCTTTCGGGACAGGGGTAGGTGGCTACACCTTC
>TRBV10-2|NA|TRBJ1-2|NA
CASSESQWSGYTF
TGCGCCAGCAGTGAGAGCCAGTGGTCTGGCTACACCTTC
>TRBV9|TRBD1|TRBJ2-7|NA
CASSAGQGVSEQYF
TGTGCCAGCAGCGCGGGACAGGGAGTGTCCGAGCAGTACTTC
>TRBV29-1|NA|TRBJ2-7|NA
CSVRTPRDGPYEQYF
TGCAGCGTTCGAACCCCACGGGACGGCCCCTACGAGCAGTACTTC
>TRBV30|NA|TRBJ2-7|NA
CAWSLGAGEQYF
TGTGCCTGGAGTTTGGGGGCGGGTGAGCAGTACTTC
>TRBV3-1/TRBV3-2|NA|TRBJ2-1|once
CASSLGTTYNEQFF
TGTGCCAGCAGCCTCGGGACAACCTACAATGAGCAGTTCTTC
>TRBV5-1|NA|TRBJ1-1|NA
CASSYRRGSGVNTEAFF
TGCGCCAGCTCATATAGAAGGGGATCAGGGGTGAACACTGAAGCTTTCTTT
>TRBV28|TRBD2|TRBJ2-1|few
CASSQAGTRVYEQFF
TGTGCCAGCAGTCAGGCCGGGACTAGAGTGTATGAGCAGTTCTTC
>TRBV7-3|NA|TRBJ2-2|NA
CASSLIGPYTGELFF
TGTGCCAGCAGCTTAATCGGTCCTTACACCGGGGAGCTGTTTTTT
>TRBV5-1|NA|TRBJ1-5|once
CASSPEEGRNQPQHF
TGCGCCAGCAGCCCGGAGGAGGGGCGGAATCAGCCCCAGCATTTT
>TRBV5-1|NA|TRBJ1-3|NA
CASSPSGPRGDTIYF
TGCGCCAGCAGCCCCAGCGGCCCGAGGGGAGACACCATATATTTT
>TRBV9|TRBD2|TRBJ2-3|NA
CASSVEAGVVTQYF
TGTGCCAGCAGCGTAGAGGCGGGAGTGGTTACGCAGTATTTT
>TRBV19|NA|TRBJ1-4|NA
CASSIQTGVEKLFF
TGTGCCAGTAGTATCCAGACGGGTGTTGAAAAACTGTTTTTT
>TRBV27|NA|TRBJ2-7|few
CASSLPPDDSYEQYF
TGTGCCAGCAGTTTACCCCCGGACGACTCCTACGAGCAGTACTTC
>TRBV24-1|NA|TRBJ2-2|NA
CATLGAGELFF
TGTGCCACTCTGGGCGCCGGGGAGCTGTTTTTT
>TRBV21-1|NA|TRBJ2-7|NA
CASSFPTGGAYEQYF
TGTGCCAGCAGCTTCCCTACCGGGGGAGCCTACGAGCAGTACTTC
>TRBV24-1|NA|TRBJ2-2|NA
CATSGGLNTGELFF
TGTGCCACCAGTGGGGGACTTAACACCGGGGAGCTGTTTTTT
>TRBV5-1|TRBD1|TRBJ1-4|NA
CASSPVPGQGGREKLFF
TGCGCCAGCAGCCCGGTCCCGGGACAGGGGGGGCGTGAAAAACTGTTTTTT
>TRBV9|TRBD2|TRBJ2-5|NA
CASSIGTSGKETQYF
TGTGCCAGCAGCATCGGGACTAGCGGGAAAGAGACCCAGTACTTC
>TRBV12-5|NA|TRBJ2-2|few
CASGTHVGELFF
TGTGCTAGTGGTACACACGTCGGGGAGCTGTTTTTT
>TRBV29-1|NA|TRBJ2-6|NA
CSVDDNSGANVLTF
TGCAGCGTTGATGACAACTCTGGGGCCAACGTCCTGACTTTC
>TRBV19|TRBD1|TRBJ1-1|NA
CASSSTTGDTEAFF
TGTGCCAGTAGTTCAACGACAGGGGACACTGAAGCTTTCTTT
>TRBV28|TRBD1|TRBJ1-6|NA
CASSSPQRGRDSPLHF
TGTGCCAGCAGTTCACCCCAGAGGGGGCGGGATTCACCCCTCCACTTT
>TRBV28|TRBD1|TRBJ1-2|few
CASSVNRGTNFYGYTF
TGTGCCAGCAGCGTTAACAGGGGAACAAACTTCTATGGCTACACCTTC
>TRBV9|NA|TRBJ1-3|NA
CASRRTSGNTIYF
TGTGCCAGCAGACGGACCTCTGGAAACACCATATATTTT
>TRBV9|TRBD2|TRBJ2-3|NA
CASSVEGVAGGPMADTQYF
TGTGCCAGCAGCGTAGAGGGGGTAGCGGGAGGGCCAATGGCAGATACGCAGTATTTT
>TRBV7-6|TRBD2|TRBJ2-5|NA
CASSAWTSGRAETQYF
TGTGCCAGCAGCGCCTGGACTAGCGGGAGGGCGGAGACCCAGTACTTC
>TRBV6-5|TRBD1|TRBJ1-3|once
CASSYSGTASGNTIYF
TGTGCCAGCAGTTACTCCGGGACAGCTTCTGGAAACACCATATATTTT
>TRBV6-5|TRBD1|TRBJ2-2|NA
CASRGQGSTGELFF
TGTGCCAGTAGGGGACAGGGGAGCACCGGGGAGCTGTTTTTT
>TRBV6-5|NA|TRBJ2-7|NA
CASSYAGQIGVEQYF
TGTGCCAGCAGTTACGCGGGACAGATAGGGGTGGAGCAGTACTTC
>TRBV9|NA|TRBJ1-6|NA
CASSEGRIYNSPLHF
TGTGCCAGCAGTGAGGGACGGATCTATAATTCACCCCTCCACTTT
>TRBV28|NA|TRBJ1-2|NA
CASTGAGNYGYTF
TGTGCCAGCACCGGGGCAGGGAACTATGGCTACACCTTC
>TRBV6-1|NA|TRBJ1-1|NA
CASSEGRGRFEAFF
TGTGCCAGCAGTGAAGGGCGGGGGAGGTTTGAAGCTTTCTTT
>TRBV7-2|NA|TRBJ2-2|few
CASSSFRGTGELFF
TGTGCCAGCAGCTCCTTTCGGGGGACCGGGGAGCTGTTTTTT
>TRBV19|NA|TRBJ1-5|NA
CASRVGGGYSNQPQHF
TGTGCCAGTAGAGTGGGCGGAGGATATAGCAATCAGCCCCAGCATTTT
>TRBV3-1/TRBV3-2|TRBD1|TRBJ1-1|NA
CASSQMGQGAEAFF
TGTGCCAGCAGCCAAATGGGTCAGGGGGCTGAAGCTTTCTTT
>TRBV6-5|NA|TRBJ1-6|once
CASSYSMAAYNSPLHF
TGTGCCAGCAGTTACTCGATGGCAGCTTATAATTCACCCCTCCACTTT
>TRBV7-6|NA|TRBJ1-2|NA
CASSLERAAGPDSYGYTF
TGTGCCAGCAGCTTAGAGCGAGCGGCAGGCCCTGACTCCTATGGCTACACCTTC
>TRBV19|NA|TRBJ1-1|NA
CASQRQNTEAFF
TGTGCCAGTCAGCGGCAAAACACTGAAGCTTTCTTT
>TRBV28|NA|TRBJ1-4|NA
CASRESNEKLFF
TGTGCCAGCAGGGAATCTAATGAAAAACTGTTTTTT
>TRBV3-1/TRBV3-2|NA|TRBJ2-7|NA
CASSQAPRDPQQYF
TGTGCCAGCAGCCAAGCGCCCCGGGACCCACAGCAGTACTTC
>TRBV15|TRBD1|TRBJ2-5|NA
CATSRENRGGETQYF
TGTGCCACCAGCAGAGAGAACAGGGGCGGGGAGACCCAGTACTTC
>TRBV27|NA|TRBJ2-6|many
CASSWDANRANVLTF
TGTGCCAGCAGTTGGGACGCCAATAGGGCCAACGTCCTGACTTTC
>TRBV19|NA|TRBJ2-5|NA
CASSNWETQYF
TGTGCCAGTAGTAACTGGGAGACCCAGTACTTC
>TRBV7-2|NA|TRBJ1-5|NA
CASSSTATRNQPQHF
TGTGCCAGCAGCTCGACAGCTACCCGCAATCAGCCCCAGCATTTT
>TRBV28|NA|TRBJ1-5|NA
CASSPRRVGNQPQHF
TGTGCCAGCAGTCCCCGCCGGGTGGGCAATCAGCCCCAGCATTTT
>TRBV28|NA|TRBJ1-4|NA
CASSLRGIGGEKLFF
TGTGCCAGCAGTTTAAGGGGAATCGGGGGTGAAAAACTGTTTTTT
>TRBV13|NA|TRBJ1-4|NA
CASSLLGGEKLFF
TGTGCCAGCAGCTTATTGGGGGGTGAAAAACTGTTTTTT
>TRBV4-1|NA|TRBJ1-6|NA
CASSQAFYSPLHF
TGCGCCAGCAGCCAAGCTTTCTACTCACCCCTCCACTTT